This passage covers 21 T cell receptor beta chains from one sample sequenced in a study of beta chain features in type 1 diabetes. The study reverse transcribed the entire isolated RNA, so it sequenced expressed TCRB transcripts. Method: immunoSEQ multiplex PCR; TCRdb's copy keeps in-frame clones and lacks some. Of hundreds of thousands of clones listed, about 32% are singletons. The sequenced material came from naive CD4+ T cells from blood. These receptors all stem from a man between 18 and 35 years old in good health.

The CDR3 region has the DNA TGTGCCGCGGGGCGAGGGTCGGACACCGGGGAGCTGTTTTTT. It yields the protein CAAGRGSDTGELFF. The chain carries TRBV10-3 and TRBJ2-2; tentatively, D is TRBD2 (6 bases). V was cut by 11 bases and J by 3 bases, with 16 bases left in between. This CDR3 contains 14 residues. CDR1 and CDR2 from the germline V gene are ENHRY and SYGVKD.

The rearrangement links TRBV6-5 to TRBJ2-7; TRBD1 aligns across 8 bases. Trimming cost V 0 bases and J 10 bases; bases outside gene matches: 8. Germline lookup yields CDR1 MNHEY and CDR2 SVGAGI. The CDR3 sequence is 14 residues long. As DNA, the CDR3 is TGTGCCAGCAGTTACTCGGGACAGGCGGGTAACCAGTACTTC. Translated, it gives CASSYSGQAGNQYF.

This clone has just a few counts. The chain recombines TRBV30 with TRBJ1-1; D is possibly TRBD1 (6 bases). CDR3 length: 15 residues. Trimming took off 1 base at V and 8 bases at J, with 20 bases between the two ends. CDR1 is GTSNPN, CDR2 SVGIG, per germline (reference sequence). Written as DNA, the CDR3 is TGTGCCTGGAGTGATCCCGGGGGGGCTGTCTCCGAAGCTTTCTTT. This gives the protein CAWSDPGGAVSEAFF.

The rearrangement uses TRBV9 and TRBJ1-2, with D perhaps TRBD1 (6 bases). The germline V gene has CDR1 SGDLS and CDR2 YYNGEE. The CDR3 has 15 residues. Trimming pared 3 bases from V and 2 bases from J, leaving 14 bases between. This chain's CDR3 is CASSGPGHENYGYTF. DNA for the CDR3: TGTGCCAGCAGCGGTCCGGGACACGAAAACTATGGCTACACCTTC.

This chain connects TRBV7-9 to TRBJ2-5, with a possible D match to TRBD1 (6 bases). The ends were cut back, 3 bases at V and 3 bases at J, with 14 bases in the middle. This CDR3 spans 15 amino acids. Germline V lookup: CDR1 SEHNR, CDR2 FQNEAQ (reference sequence). The CDR3 loop is CASSFDLAGEETQYF. The CDR3 region has the DNA TGTGCCAGCAGCTTCGATTTGGCAGGGGAAGAGACCCAGTACTTC.

This clone was observed a few times. The rearrangement joins TRBV5-6 to TRBJ2-3, with TRBD2 as a possible D gene (5 bases). The V end lost 0 bases, the J end lost 3 bases, and 5 bases lay between the germline ends. The CDR3 spans 13 residues. Germline-derived CDR1 and CDR2 are SGHDT and YYEEEE. The chain's CDR3 is CASSLGTTDTQYF. The CDR3 DNA reads TGTGCCAGCAGCTTGGGGACTACAGATACGCAGTATTTT.

This chain joins TRBV18 and TRBJ2-5; 9 bases map to TRBD1. CDR3 size: 15 residues. The V and J ends lost 3 bases and 5 bases, in that order; junction bases with no gene match: 7. CDR1 and CDR2 from the germline V gene are KGHSH and LQKENI. CDR3 sequence reads: CASSPRRTGDETQYF. Here the CDR3 DNA reads TGTGCCAGCTCACCTAGACGGACAGGGGACGAGACCCAGTACTTC.

The CDR3 coding sequence is TGTGCCAGCAGCCCTTTTGGGGGAGGCCGGAAGCAGTACTTC. Translated, it gives CASSPFGGGRKQYF. The chain links TRBV11-2 to TRBJ2-7, with D maybe TRBD2 (6 bases). The CDR3 consists of 14 residues. V lost 5 bases and J lost 8, with 19 bases in between. From germline, CDR1 is SGHAT and CDR2 FQNNGV.

The chain carries TRBV25-1 and TRBJ2-7; 9 bases line up with TRBD1. The CDR3 length is 14 residues. Germline V gene data show CDR1 as MGHDK and CDR2 as SYGVNS. The V gene end was trimmed by 7 bases and the J gene end by 3 bases; junction bases not matched to a gene: 7. CDR3 sequence (DNA): TGTGCCAGCACGACCGGGACAGGGTACTACGAGCAGTACTTC. It specifies CASTTGTGYYEQYF.

This chain joins TRBV7-2 and TRBJ2-7; TRBD2 matches 10 bases. This CDR3 comprises 14 residues. The germline V gene encodes CDR1 SGHTA and CDR2 FQGNSA. The trim removed 5 bases at V and 5 bases at J, leaving 6 bases unmatched. The CDR3 region has the DNA TGTGCCAGCAGCCCGGGACTAGCGAAGGACGAGCAGTACTTC. It encodes CASSPGLAKDEQYF. The variable domain in full, with the rest retrieved from reference TRBV7-2 and TRBJ2-7, is GAGVSQSPSNKVTEKGKDVELRCDPISGHTALYWYRQSLGQGLEFLIYFQGNSAPDKSGLPSDRFSAERTGGSVSTLTIQRTQQEDSAVYLCASSPGLAKDEQYFGPGTRLTVT.

The V and J genes are TRBV30 and TRBJ2-5; possibly TRBD2 for D (5 bases). The CDR3 contains 11 residues. With 2 bases removed from V and 5 bases from J, the gap between germline ends came to 6 bases. The V gene's germline CDR1 is GTSNPN and CDR2 SVGIG (reference sequence). CDR3 sequence reads: CAWSRGETQYF. The CDR3, as DNA: TGTGCCTGGAGTCGAGGGGAGACCCAGTACTTC.

The V gene is TRBV29-1, the J gene TRBJ2-3; weak D call: TRBD1 (6 bases). Germline CDR1 is SQVTM and CDR2 is ANQGSEA. V was clipped by 4 bases and J by 7 bases, with 12 bases between them. The length of the CDR3 is 12 residues. The chain's CDR3 is CSVVQTGYTQYF. Here the CDR3 DNA reads TGCAGCGTTGTCCAGACAGGATATACGCAGTATTTT.

This clone came up a few times. The rearrangement joins TRBV7-9 to TRBJ2-7, with D maybe TRBD2 (5 bases). The CDR3 contains 14 residues. CDR1 is SEHNR and CDR2 is FQNEAQ in the germline V gene (reference sequence). V lost 2 bases and J lost 0, with 8 bases in between. CDR3 nucleotides: TGTGCCAGCAGCTTACCGGGGAGCTCCTACGAGCAGTACTTC. Amino acids: CASSLPGSSYEQYF. The whole variable domain, remainder taken from reference TRBV7-9 and TRBJ2-7, is DTGVSQNPRHKITKRGQNVTFRCDPISEHNRLYWYRQTLGQGPEFLTYFQNEAQLEKSRLLSDRFSAERPKGSFSTLEIQRTEQGDSAMYLCASSLPGSSYEQYFGPGTRLTVT.

The chain joins TRBV25-1 to TRBJ1-2; D is undetermined. V lost 6 bases and J 0 bases, leaving 11 bases between the germline ends. CDR3 length: 14 residues. Germline CDR1 is MGHDK and CDR2 is SYGVNS. The CDR3: CASSEDTTNYGYTF. For the CDR3, the DNA is TGTGCCAGCAGCGAAGACACCACTAACTATGGCTACACCTTC.

The V gene is TRBV5-6, the J gene TRBJ2-1; D not resolved. Germline V CDR1 and CDR2: SGHDT, YYEEEE. The CDR3 runs 12 residues. Trimming removed 3 bases from V and 3 bases from J, with 4 bases in between. The CDR3 bases are TGTGCCAGCAGCTCAGACTACAATGAGCAGTTCTTC. Amino acid sequence: CASSSDYNEQFF.

The gene calls are TRBV7-9 and TRBJ1-2; D not resolved. CDR3 length: 16 amino acids. V gave up 1 base and J gave up 3 bases, with 15 bases separating them. Looked up from germline, CDR1 is SEHNR and CDR2 is FQNEAQ (reference sequence). CDR3 bases: TGTGCCAGCAGCTTAGGGATCGGACGGGGAGACTATGGCTACACCTTC. Translation: CASSLGIGRGDYGYTF. The full variable domain, with the rest looked up from reference TRBV7-9 and TRBJ1-2, is DTGVSQNPRHKITKRGQNVTFRCDPISEHNRLYWYRQTLGQGPEFLTYFQNEAQLEKSRLLSDRFSAERPKGSFSTLEIQRTEQGDSAMYLCASSLGIGRGDYGYTFGSGTRLTVV.

The CDR3 sequence: CASGPGMIIYEQYF. CDR3 coding DNA: TGTGCCAGCGGTCCAGGGATGATAATCTACGAGCAGTACTTC. This chain connects TRBV9 to TRBJ2-7; tentative D call: TRBD1 (5 bases). CDR1 is SGDLS and CDR2 is YYNGEE in the germline V gene. With 7 bases removed from V and 3 bases from J, the gap between germline ends came to 17 bases. The length of the CDR3 is 14 residues.

This chain uses TRBV30 with TRBJ2-5, with D uncertain. The J call may not be correct, given that the DNA end is closer to TRBJ2-7. The CDR3 is made up of 12 amino acids. Germline assignment: CDR1 GTSNPN and CDR2 SVGIG (reference sequence). The CDR3 reads CAWSRRVDEQYF. The DNA of the CDR3 is TGTGCCTGGAGTCGTCGGGTGGACGAGCAGTACTTC.

This clone has just a few counts. This chain joins TRBV23-1 and TRBJ2-2; 9 bases match TRBD1. TRBV23-1 is an ORF, and what it does is uncertain. This CDR3 has 13 residues. Trimming took 5 bases from V and 6 from J; bases not matched to a gene: 1. The CDR3 DNA reads as TGCGCCAGCAGTTGGGACAGGGCCGGGGAGCTGTTTTTT. Translating gives CASSWDRAGELFF.

The chain links TRBV30 to TRBJ2-7; tentative D call: TRBD2 (5 bases). The CDR3 sequence is 11 residues long. Germline V CDR1 and CDR2: GTSNPN, SVGIG (reference sequence). The V end lost 6 bases, the J end lost 2 bases, and 8 bases lay between the germline ends. The CDR3 DNA reads as TGTGCCTGCGGGAAGGCCTACGAGCAGTACTTC. It encodes CACGKAYEQYF.

The chain carries TRBV18 and TRBJ2-7; TRBD1 matches 10 bases. Trimming removed 6 bases from V and 2 bases from J; junction bases left unmatched: 4. The germline gives CDR1 KGHSH, CDR2 LQKENI. CDR3 size: 14 residues. CDR3 amino acids: CASSMDRGTYEQYF. CDR3 nucleotide sequence: TGTGCCAGCTCGATGGACAGGGGGACCTACGAGCAGTACTTC.